The sequence of this TCR beta chain was determined in a study of cytomegalovirus exposure and HLA in healthy donors. V was cut by 6 bases and J by 7 bases, with 18 bases left in between. CDR3 length: 14 residues. Germline-derived CDR1 and CDR2 are LNHDA and SQIVND (reference sequence). The PCR was carried out with 60 Vbeta primers and 13 Jbeta primers. Measured with immunoSEQ multiplex PCR; TCRdb has only the in-frame clones, and not every one. The sample includes 190,000 or so clones. The sequence was obtained from a boy younger than 18 in good health and CMV-seronegative. The sequenced sample consisted of PBMCs. The genes are TRBV19 and TRBJ1-2; perhaps TRBD1 as D (5 bases). The CDR3 DNA reads as TGTGCCAGTAGCGGAGAAAGGGGATACGCTGGCTACACCTTC. This gives the protein CASSGERGYAGYTF.